Presented here are 15 T cell receptor beta chains from one specimen sequenced in a study of blood T cell repertoires in COVID-19. Libraries were prepared by immunoSEQ multiplex PCR; TCRdb keeps only in-frame clonotypes and omits some of them. Among some 100,000 clones listed, around nine tenths were seen once. The sequenced material came from peripheral blood. The receptors come from a woman in her seventies with acute or convalescent COVID-19.

This chain connects TRBV30 to TRBJ1-6; D is perhaps TRBD1 (5 bases). Trimming cost V 5 bases and J 0 bases, with 5 bases left between them. Germline V gene lookup returns CDR1 GTSNPN and CDR2 SVGIG (reference sequence). The CDR3 spans 13 residues. Here the CDR3 DNA reads TGTGCCTGGGACAGCTCCTATAATTCACCCCTCCACTTT. Translated: CAWDSSYNSPLHF.

The chain joins TRBV5-1 to TRBJ2-3; possible D gene TRBD2, 6 bases. The CDR3 runs 15 residues. V shed 2 bases and J shed 2 bases, with 12 bases lying between them. Germline V gene data show CDR1 as SGHRS and CDR2 as YFSETQ. The CDR3 nucleotides are TGCGCCAGCAGCTTATTGGGAGGCACCACAGATACGCAGTATTTT. This codes for CASSLLGGTTDTQYF. The variable domain in full, completed from reference TRBV5-1 and TRBJ2-3, reads KAGVTQTPRYLIKTRGQQVTLSCSPISGHRSVSWYQQTPGQGLQFLFEYFSETQRNKGNFPGRFSGRQFSNSRSEMNVSTLELGDSALYLCASSLLGGTTDTQYFGPGTRLTVL.

This chain uses TRBV4-1 with TRBJ2-1; D might be TRBD2 (6 bases). Germline loops: CDR1 MGHRA, CDR2 YSYEKL. V gave up 5 bases and J gave up 0 bases, with 14 bases separating them. The CDR3 covers 16 residues. This CDR3 is CASSSPGSSSYNEQFF. CDR3 bases: TGCGCCAGCAGCTCTCCCGGGAGTAGCTCCTACAATGAGCAGTTCTTC.

The V call is TRBV6-5, the J call TRBJ1-2; D possibly corresponds to TRBD1 (5 bases). Germline V gene data show CDR1 as MNHEY and CDR2 as SVGAGI. The CDR3 spans 13 residues. The V gene lost 7 bases and the J gene lost 1 base, with 10 bases spanning the gap. The CDR3 region has the DNA TGTGCCAGCACCAACGGGGGTAACTATGGCTACACCTTC. Translation gives CASTNGGNYGYTF.

The rearrangement joins TRBV19 to TRBJ1-1, with 8 bases aligning to TRBD1. Germline CDR1 is LNHDA and CDR2 is SQIVND (reference sequence). With V trimmed by 4 bases and J by 1 base, 11 bases remained unmatched. This CDR3 is built from 17 residues. The CDR3 here is CASSKVGTGWGNTEAFF. The CDR3, as DNA: TGTGCCAGTAGTAAGGTAGGGACAGGTTGGGGGAACACTGAAGCTTTCTTT.

The rearrangement uses TRBV4-1 and TRBJ2-1; 8 positions match TRBD2. This CDR3 is built from 13 residues. V was clipped by 6 bases and J by 10 bases; unmatched bases: 8. Germline V gene data show CDR1 as MGHRA and CDR2 as YSYEKL. The CDR3 sequence: CASRPLAGQEQFF. DNA for the CDR3: TGCGCCAGCAGACCCCTAGCGGGCCAGGAGCAGTTCTTC.

The chain employs TRBV6-4 and TRBJ1-2; a weak D match, TRBD1 (5 bases). Between the trimmed V and J ends, which lost 4 bases and 2 bases, there was a span of 8 bases. Germline V gene data show CDR1 as MRHNA and CDR2 as SNTAGT. CDR3 length equals 13 residues. The CDR3 coding sequence is TGTGCCAGCAGTGCTTCAGGGAACTATGGCTACACCTTC. Its translation is CASSASGNYGYTF.

The V gene is TRBV28, the J gene TRBJ2-7; TRBD1 agrees at 9 bases. CDR3 length equals 13 residues. Germline lookup yields CDR1 MDHEN and CDR2 SYDVKM. V gave up 8 bases and J gave up 4 bases; unmatched junction bases: 6. The CDR3 region is CASVDRGPYEQYF. CDR3 DNA: TGTGCCAGCGTGGACAGGGGCCCGTACGAGCAGTACTTC.

The rearrangement uses TRBV7-9 and TRBJ1-6, with D possibly matching TRBD1 (6 bases). Trimming cost V 4 bases and J 13 bases, with 11 bases left between them. The CDR3 covers 12 residues. The germline CDR1 and CDR2 sequences are SEHNR and FQNEAQ (reference sequence). Written as DNA, the CDR3 is TGTGCCAGCAGCTCTTCACAGGGTCCCCTCCACTTT. This sequence encodes CASSSSQGPLHF.

The V call is TRBV10-2, the J call TRBJ2-7, with D possibly being TRBD1 (5 bases). The germline V gene encodes CDR1 WSHSY and CDR2 SAAADI. The germline V and J ends were trimmed by 8 bases and 3 bases, with 17 bases remaining between them. CDR3 length: 14 amino acids. CDR3 sequence (DNA): TGCGCCAGCGGGGAAACAGGAAGGGGCTACGAGCAGTACTTC. The encoded protein is CASGETGRGYEQYF.

The chain recombines TRBV27 with TRBJ1-4, with 7 bases lining up with TRBD1. Trimming removed 6 bases from V and 8 bases from J; junction bases left unmatched: 6. This CDR3 is 13 amino acids long. Germline V gene data show CDR1 as MNHEY and CDR2 as SMNVEV (reference sequence). CDR3 residues: CASSPNRGEKLFF. The DNA for the CDR3 is TGTGCCAGCAGCCCTAACAGGGGAGAAAAACTGTTTTTT.

In nucleotides, the CDR3 is TGTGCCAGCAGCCAAGGCAGGTCCTATGGCTACACCTTC. Amino acid sequence: CASSQGRSYGYTF. The chain carries TRBV3-1 (or the pseudogene TRBV3-2) and TRBJ1-2; D gene ambiguous. This CDR3 has 13 residues. V gave up 1 base and J gave up 4 bases, with 7 bases separating them. Germline V gives CDR1 LGHDT, CDR2 YNNKEL (reference sequence).

The gene calls are TRBV5-1 and TRBJ1-3; D gene ambiguous. Trimming took 0 bases from V and 1 from J, leaving 8 bases between them. The CDR3 runs 15 residues. Germline V lookup: CDR1 SGHRS, CDR2 YFSETQ. The CDR3 here is CASSLGTPSGNTIYF. In DNA, the CDR3 is TGCGCCAGCAGCTTGGGAACTCCATCTGGAAACACCATATATTTT.

The sample holds a few counts of this clone. This sequence joins TRBV28 and TRBJ1-2, with D unresolved. V shed 5 bases and J shed 0 bases, with 13 bases lying between them. The CDR3 loop spans 15 amino acids. Germline values: CDR1 MDHEN, CDR2 SYDVKM. The CDR3 DNA is TGTGCCAGCAGTGCGCCCGTACAGACTAACTATGGCTACACCTTC. It specifies CASSAPVQTNYGYTF.

The rearrangement uses TRBV27 and TRBJ2-3; D gene ambiguous. V was clipped by 2 bases and J by 0 bases, with 6 bases between them. The V gene's germline CDR1 is MNHEY and CDR2 SMNVEV (reference sequence). The CDR3 totals 14 residues. For the CDR3, the DNA is TGTGCCAGCAGTTTAGCTACTAGCACAGATACGCAGTATTTT. This encodes CASSLATSTDTQYF.